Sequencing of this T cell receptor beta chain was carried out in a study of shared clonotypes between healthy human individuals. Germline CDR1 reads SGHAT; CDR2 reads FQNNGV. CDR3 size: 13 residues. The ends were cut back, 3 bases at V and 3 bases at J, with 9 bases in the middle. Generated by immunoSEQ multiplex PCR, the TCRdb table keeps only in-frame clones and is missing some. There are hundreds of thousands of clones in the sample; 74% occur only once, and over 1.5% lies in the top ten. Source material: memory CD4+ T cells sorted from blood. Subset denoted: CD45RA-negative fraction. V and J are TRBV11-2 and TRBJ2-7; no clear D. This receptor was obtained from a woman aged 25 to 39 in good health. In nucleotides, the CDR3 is TGTGCCAGCAGCTTTAACGAAAACTACGAGCAGTACTTC. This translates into CASSFNENYEQYF.